This entry lists 10 T cell receptor beta chains sequenced from one sample in a study of T cells after yellow fever vaccination. Using its own MiXCR run on the 5' RACE reads, TCRdb lists one record per CDR3 protein. The sample shows approximately 580,000 distinct CDR3 sequences, roughly a sixth of them seen only once. Sequencing used PBMCs, obtained 4 to 6 days after the first yellow fever vaccination. Receptor source: a man aged 18 to 29 who received the YFV17D yellow fever vaccine.

The CDR3 nucleotides are TGCGCCAGCAGCCTGGAGAGCGGGGGGCTCGCAGATACGCAGTATTTT. As protein: CASSLESGGLADTQYF. The rearrangement joins TRBV4-3 to TRBJ2-3; 9 bases fit TRBD2. The CDR3 has 16 residues. Germline V CDR1 and CDR2: LGHNA, YSLEER. The V segment lost 4 bases and the J segment 4 bases; nucleotides outside the gene matches: 9.

This rearrangement joins TRBV5-4 to TRBJ2-3, with 9 bases identical to TRBD2. CDR1 and CDR2 from the germline V gene are SGHNT and YYREEE (reference sequence). Trimming took 8 bases from V and 2 from J; bases not matched to a gene: 12. The CDR3 contains 16 residues. The CDR3 region is CARGLGLAGPTDTQYF. DNA for the CDR3: TGTGCCAGGGGCCTTGGGCTAGCGGGGCCCACAGATACGCAGTATTTT.

This clonotype was seen repeatedly, ten times or more. The V and J genes are TRBV5-1 and TRBJ1-1; D uncertain. The germline CDR1 and CDR2 sequences are SGHRS and YFSETQ. The CDR3 contains 13 residues. Trimming pared 6 bases from V and 5 bases from J, leaving 14 bases between. The CDR3 sequence is CASTDSPGTEAFF. CDR3 coding DNA: TGCGCCAGCACAGACTCACCGGGAACTGAAGCTTTCTTT.

V and J are TRBV12-3 or TRBV12-4 and TRBJ2-3; tentatively, D is TRBD2 (7 bases). This CDR3 contains 14 residues. Trimming stripped 6 bases from V and 6 bases from J, with 16 bases between. The chain's CDR3 is CASSLRGGRDTQYF. The CDR3 DNA is TGTGCCAGCAGCCTTCGCGGGGGCCGGGATACGCAGTATTTT.

The V call is TRBV6-2 or TRBV6-3, the J call TRBJ2-1; the D gene is possibly TRBD2 (6 bases). The CDR3 length is 13 residues. V was trimmed by 5 bases and J by 9 bases, leaving 14 bases between them. In germline, CDR1 is MNHEY, CDR2 SVGEGT. DNA of the CDR3: TGTGCCAGCAGTGCCCGACTAGAGGGTGAGCAGTTCTTC. This translates into CASSARLEGEQFF.

J is TRBJ2-5 and V is TRBV7-8; tentatively, D is TRBD1 (6 bases). CDR1 SGHVS and CDR2 FQNEAQ come from the germline V gene. The length of the CDR3 is 17 residues. Deletions cut 8 bases from V and 4 bases from J, with 26 bases between. CDR3 sequence: CASGLGWKVGGRETQYF. In DNA, the CDR3 is TGTGCCAGCGGCCTCGGATGGAAGGTTGGGGGCAGAGAGACCCAGTACTTC.

V is TRBV4-2 and J is TRBJ2-3; 8 bases are shared with TRBD1. Germline CDR1 LGHNA, CDR2 YNFKEQ. This CDR3 has 16 amino acids. Trimming removed 7 bases from V and 0 bases from J; junction bases left unmatched: 9. The chain's CDR3 is CASKRNQGASTDTQYF. As DNA, the CDR3 is TGTGCCAGCAAGAGAAACCAGGGGGCTAGCACAGATACGCAGTATTTT.

This clonotype was seen more than once but under ten times. V gene TRBV19 combines with J gene TRBJ1-6; D gene unclear. V was shortened by 10 bases and J by 4 bases, with 17 bases between the two germline ends. CDR1 LNHDA and CDR2 SQIVND come from the germline V gene (reference sequence). This CDR3 spans 15 amino acids. The CDR3, as DNA: TGTGCCACTACCTTGACCACAGAATATAATTCACCCCTCCACTTT. Translation: CATTLTTEYNSPLHF.

This clonotype was recorded a few times. The chain links TRBV12-3 or TRBV12-4 to TRBJ1-2; TRBD1 matches 7 bases. V was clipped by 5 bases and J by 5 bases; unmatched bases: 5. CDR3 size: 13 residues. The CDR3 is CASSRTGEYGYTF. CDR3 coding DNA: TGTGCCAGCAGTCGGACAGGAGAATATGGCTACACCTTC.

The V call is TRBV29-1, the J call TRBJ1-1; no definite D call. The CDR3 extends over 13 amino acids. Looked up from germline, CDR1 is SQVTM and CDR2 is ANQGSEA. The CDR3 protein is CGLRKTENTEAFF. In DNA, the CDR3 is TGCGGCTTAAGGAAAACGGAGAACACTGAAGCTTTCTTT.